Presented here are 30 T cell receptor beta chains from one specimen sequenced in a study of vaccination and CD4 T cells after COVID-19. This sample's treatment: roughly 10-day PBMC culture with coronavirus spike peptide pools or control peptides (ViraFEST assay). Sequenced with the Oncomine TCR Beta short-read assay was DNA taken from cultured CD4+ T cells. TCRdb reprocessed the PCR reads via MiXCR and lists one record per CDR3 protein. The sample lists about 7,200 distinct CDR3 sequences; 61% were seen once. The antigens of these receptors remain unknown. Sequenced sample: CD4+ T cells from blood, cultured in vitro. These TCRs come from a human donor who had recovered from COVID-19.

A few counts support this clonotype. The chain couples TRBV20-1 to TRBJ1-1, with TRBD1 matching over 8 bases. The J segment lost 0 bases and the V segment lost 5 bases, leaving 20 bases of the junction unmatched. The CDR3 has 19 amino acids. Germline CDR1 is DFQATT and CDR2 is SNEGSKA (reference sequence). The CDR3 region has the DNA TGCAGTGCTGAAGGACAGGGATATTTCGTTCTAGGCATGAACACTGAAGCTTTCTTT. Encoded protein: CSAEGQGYFVLGMNTEAFF.

The chain carries TRBV19 and TRBJ2-3; D is perhaps TRBD1 (6 bases). Looked up from germline, CDR1 is LNHDA and CDR2 is SQIVND (reference sequence). The CDR3 has 15 residues. Between the trimmed V and J ends, which lost 0 bases and 2 bases, there was a span of 9 bases. The CDR3 DNA reads TGTGCCAGTAGTATAGACAGGGGATACACAGATACGCAGTATTTT. This sequence encodes CASSIDRGYTDTQYF. The whole variable domain, remainder taken from reference TRBV19 and TRBJ2-3, is DGGITQSPKYLFRKEGQNVTLSCEQNLNHDAMYWYRQDPGQGLRLIYYSQIVNDFQKGDIAEGYSVSREKKESFPLTVTSAQKNPTAFYLCASSIDRGYTDTQYFGPGTRLTVL.

The chain is built from TRBV2 and TRBJ2-2, with D uncertain. Germline V CDR1 and CDR2: SNHLY, FYNNEI. V lost 2 bases and J lost 5, with 0 bases in between. The length of the CDR3 is 11 residues. For the CDR3, the DNA is TGTGCCAGCAGTGAAACCGGGGAGCTGTTTTTT. Translating gives CASSETGELFF.

The chain combines TRBV28 with TRBJ1-5; TRBD1 matches at 9 bases. CDR1 is MDHEN and CDR2 is SYDVKM in the germline V gene. Trimming removed 5 bases from V and 5 bases from J; junction bases left unmatched: 4. The CDR3 length is 14 residues. The CDR3 sequence: CASSLQGAYQPQHF. CDR3 bases: TGTGCCAGCAGTCTACAGGGGGCTTATCAGCCCCAGCATTTT.

This chain links TRBV27 with TRBJ2-1, with 11 bases lining up with TRBD2. V was pared by 6 bases and J by 6 bases, with 7 bases of the junction left unmatched. Germline CDR1 is MNHEY and CDR2 is SMNVEV (reference sequence). The CDR3 consists of 15 residues. The DNA for the CDR3 is TGTGCCAGCAGCCCCCTAGCGGGAGGCCTCAATGAGCAGTTCTTC. Amino acid sequence: CASSPLAGGLNEQFF.

CDR3 loop: CASSLTADTQYF. The CDR3, as DNA: TGTGCCAGCAGTTTGACGGCAGATACGCAGTATTTT. This sequence joins TRBV27 and TRBJ2-3, with D unresolved. Germline assignment: CDR1 MNHEY and CDR2 SMNVEV (reference sequence). CDR3 length equals 12 residues. The V gene lost 3 bases and the J gene lost 4 bases, with 5 bases spanning the gap.

V usage is TRBV27 and J usage is TRBJ1-5; 7 bases are shared with TRBD1. V shed 7 bases and J 0 bases; nucleotides not matched to a gene: 6. From germline, CDR1 is MNHEY and CDR2 SMNVEV (reference sequence). The CDR3 loop spans 15 amino acids. Here the CDR3 DNA reads TGTGCCAGCACGAGTCAGGGGGGTAGCAATCAGCCCCAGCATTTT. It codes for CASTSQGGSNQPQHF.

This chain connects TRBV9 to TRBJ2-5; 8 bases are shared with TRBD1. The length of the CDR3 is 15 residues. V lost 0 bases to trimming and J lost 5 bases; unmatched junction nucleotides: 6. Per the germline V gene, CDR1 is SGDLS and CDR2 is YYNGEE. In DNA, the CDR3 is TGTGCCAGCAGCGTAGCTGGGACAGGATCGGAGACCCAGTACTTC. This translates into CASSVAGTGSETQYF.

The chain uses TRBV20-1 and TRBJ2-1; weak D call: TRBD1 (6 bases). Per germline, CDR1 DFQATT and CDR2 SNEGSKA (reference sequence). The CDR3 is 13 residues long. Between the trimmed V and J ends, which lost 5 bases and 4 bases, there was a span of 12 bases. The CDR3 here is CSAEQGGYNEQFF. DNA of the CDR3: TGCAGTGCTGAGCAAGGGGGTTACAATGAGCAGTTCTTC.

V gene TRBV6-1 combines with J gene TRBJ1-1; a weak D match, TRBD1 (5 bases). CDR1 is MNHNS and CDR2 is SASEGT in the germline V gene. The V and J ends lost 7 bases and 1 base respectively, with 19 bases between them. This CDR3 comprises 16 residues. The CDR3 loop reads CASIPSGTYRNTEAFF. The CDR3 bases are TGTGCCAGCATCCCGAGCGGGACCTACAGGAACACTGAAGCTTTCTTT.

This chain connects TRBV24-1 to TRBJ1-3, with no clear D. The V gene lost 5 bases and the J gene lost 0 bases, with 13 bases spanning the gap. From germline, CDR1 is KGHDR and CDR2 SFDVKD. The CDR3 length is 16 residues. In DNA form, the CDR3 reads TGTGCCACCAGTGCCGGAGGGTCTTCCTCTGGAAACACCATATATTTT. Translating gives CATSAGGSSSGNTIYF.

V gene TRBV7-9 combines with J gene TRBJ2-7, with D maybe TRBD1 (5 bases). The length of the CDR3 is 15 residues. Germline CDR1 SEHNR, CDR2 FQNEAQ (reference sequence). With 4 bases removed from V and 3 bases from J, the gap between germline ends came to 16 bases. The CDR3 DNA reads as TGTGCCAGCAGCTCATTTCAGGGAAACCTCTACGAGCAGTACTTC. It translates to CASSSFQGNLYEQYF.

This chain connects TRBV4-1 to TRBJ1-1, with D possibly TRBD1 on 6 matching bases. CDR3 length: 15 amino acids. Germline CDR1 and CDR2: MGHRA and YSYEKL. The V end lost 2 bases, the J end lost 8 bases, and 18 bases lay between the germline ends. CDR3 sequence: CASSQNQGIIAEAFF. The CDR3 nucleotides are TGCGCCAGCAGCCAAAATCAGGGGATTATTGCCGAAGCTTTCTTT.

The rearrangement joins TRBV6-1 to TRBJ2-1, with 12 bases aligning to TRBD2. The junction had 13 bases not matched to a gene; V was cut back by 1 base and J by 6 bases. The germline V gene has CDR1 MNHNS and CDR2 SASEGT. This CDR3 has 19 amino acids. The CDR3 DNA sequence: TGTGCCAGCAGTGAAGGACTAGCGGGAGTGACGGGGCAACGCAATGAGCAGTTCTTC. Translated, it gives CASSEGLAGVTGQRNEQFF.

V and J are TRBV20-1 and TRBJ2-2; 7 bases are shared with TRBD2. The CDR3 is made up of 16 amino acids. The germline CDR1 and CDR2 sequences are DFQATT and SNEGSKA (reference sequence). The V and J ends lost 3 bases and 0 bases, in that order; junction bases with no gene match: 7. CDR3 sequence: CSASDSLASNTGELFF. CDR3 DNA: TGCAGTGCTAGCGACTCACTAGCGTCGAACACCGGGGAGCTGTTTTTT.

This rearrangement joins TRBV7-8 to TRBJ2-7; no firm D call. V was trimmed by 1 base and J by 3 bases, leaving 7 bases between them. The CDR3 spans 13 residues. Germline lookup yields CDR1 SGHVS and CDR2 FQNEAQ. The chain's CDR3 is CASSLVANYEQYF. The CDR3 coding sequence is TGTGCCAGCAGCTTAGTGGCTAACTACGAGCAGTACTTC.

The V call is TRBV6-1, the J call TRBJ2-5, with D possibly matching TRBD2 (6 bases). Germline V lookup: CDR1 MNHNS, CDR2 SASEGT. The CDR3 spans 17 residues. V was clipped by 1 base and J by 4 bases, with 19 bases between them. CDR3 loop: CASSEGAGWGVRETQYF. The CDR3 DNA sequence: TGTGCCAGCAGTGAAGGGGCAGGGTGGGGGGTTAGAGAGACCCAGTACTTC.

J is TRBJ1-2 and V is TRBV6-1; D uncertain. The germline V and J ends were trimmed by 2 bases and 5 bases, with 27 bases remaining between them. Germline V gene lookup returns CDR1 MNHNS and CDR2 SASEGT. This CDR3 has 19 residues. The CDR3 nucleotides read TGTGCCAGCAGTGAACCAAGGGCCTTCCAAGGGCTATCCGGATATGGCTACACCTTC. It specifies CASSEPRAFQGLSGYGYTF.

This clonotype was seen only once. J is TRBJ1-1 and V is TRBV12-3 or TRBV12-4; no clear D. The CDR3 loop spans 11 amino acids. V shed 5 bases and J shed 6 bases, with 7 bases lying between them. The CDR3 is CASSPGAEAFF. DNA for the CDR3: TGTGCCAGCAGTCCCGGGGCTGAAGCTTTCTTT.

The chain links TRBV6-1 to TRBJ2-2; 8 nucleotides agree with TRBD1. J gave up 4 bases and V 5 bases, and 6 bases lay outside the gene matches. The V gene's germline CDR1 is MNHNS and CDR2 SASEGT. This CDR3 has 15 residues. CDR3 region: CASSLTDRGTGELFF. The CDR3 nucleotides are TGTGCCAGCAGTCTAACCGACAGGGGCACCGGGGAGCTGTTTTTT.

This clonotype was recorded a few times. The genes are TRBV20-1 and TRBJ2-3; 9 nucleotides line up with TRBD2. This CDR3 region has 15 residues. Germline V gene data show CDR1 as DFQATT and CDR2 as SNEGSKA (reference sequence). Germline trimming cut 4 bases from V and 0 bases from J; bases unmatched to any gene: 5. CDR3 DNA: TGCAGTGCTATCGCGGGGGGGCGGAGCACAGATACGCAGTATTTT. Its protein is CSAIAGGRSTDTQYF.

The CDR3 coding sequence is TGCAGTGCTAGTCTTAAGGGGGAAAGGCTCATGGGCTACACCTTC. It codes for CSASLKGERLMGYTF. The V gene is TRBV20-1, the J gene TRBJ1-2; possible D gene TRBD1, 6 bases. CDR3 length equals 15 residues. Per germline, CDR1 DFQATT and CDR2 SNEGSKA (reference sequence). V lost 3 bases and J lost 8, with 22 bases in between.

The rearrangement uses TRBV7-6 and TRBJ1-2; 8 nucleotides align to TRBD1. CDR1 and CDR2 from the germline V gene are SGHVS and FNYEAQ. This CDR3 comprises 14 residues. The ends lost 5 bases at V and 5 bases at J; junction bases unmatched: 7. The CDR3 sequence: CASSAGTGLYGYTF. CDR3 bases: TGTGCCAGCAGCGCCGGGACAGGTCTTTATGGCTACACCTTC. Based on the CDR3 plus reference TRBV7-6 and TRBJ1-2, the full variable domain is GAGVSQSPRYKVTKRGQDVALRCDPISGHVSLYWYRQALGQGPEFLTYFNYEAQQDKSGLPNDRFSAERPEGSISTLTIQRTEQRDSAMYRCASSAGTGLYGYTFGSGTRLTVV.

J is TRBJ2-7 and V is TRBV20-1; TRBD1 agrees at 7 bases. Trimming at V came to 0 bases and at J to 4 bases, leaving 6 bases not matched to a gene. Looked up from germline, CDR1 is DFQATT and CDR2 is SNEGSKA (reference sequence). This CDR3 region has 14 residues. The CDR3 sequence is CSARDRTGLYEQYF. As DNA, the CDR3 is TGCAGTGCTAGAGATAGGACAGGCCTGTACGAGCAGTACTTC.

The chain joins TRBV7-9 to TRBJ2-5; 8 bases align to TRBD1. The trim removed 4 bases at V and 6 bases at J, leaving 13 bases unmatched. Germline assignment: CDR1 SEHNR and CDR2 FQNEAQ (reference sequence). The CDR3 consists of 16 residues. Written as DNA, the CDR3 is TGTGCCAGCAGCTCAGGAGGGACAGGATCACCCAAGACCCAGTACTTC. This encodes CASSSGGTGSPKTQYF.

In nucleotides, the CDR3 is TGTGCCTGCGCTGGGGCTCGGGGCACTGAAGCTTTCTTT. Translation gives CACAGARGTEAFF. V usage is TRBV30 and J usage is TRBJ1-1, with a weak D call TRBD1 (5 bases). The CDR3 has 13 amino acids. Germline V gene sequence: CDR1 GTSNPN, CDR2 SVGIG (reference sequence). V was clipped by 6 bases and J by 4 bases, with 15 bases between them.

The table lists this clonotype with a few counts. The chain employs TRBV24-1 and TRBJ2-5; D may be TRBD1 (6 bases). The CDR3 is made up of 14 amino acids. Germline CDR1 and CDR2: KGHDR and SFDVKD. Trimming pared 3 bases from V and 4 bases from J, leaving 11 bases between. CDR3 residues: CATSDAGAGETQYF. CDR3 DNA: TGTGCCACCAGTGATGCAGGGGCTGGAGAGACCCAGTACTTC.

V is TRBV7-2 and J is TRBJ2-3; 8 bases are a match to TRBD2. Germline values: CDR1 SGHTA, CDR2 FQGNSA. The CDR3 is 14 amino acids. Trimming cost V 5 bases and J 2 bases; bases outside gene matches: 3. The CDR3: CASSLGLATDTQYF. The CDR3 nucleotides are TGTGCCAGCAGCCTCGGACTAGCCACAGATACGCAGTATTTT.

The chain is built from TRBV6-1 and TRBJ1-1; D ambiguous. Germline loops: CDR1 MNHNS, CDR2 SASEGT. The CDR3 is 14 amino acids. V was cut by 2 bases and J by 6 bases, with 13 bases left in between. CDR3 loop: CASSETFLWAEAFF. CDR3 in DNA: TGTGCCAGCAGTGAAACGTTCCTTTGGGCTGAAGCTTTCTTT.

The J gene is TRBJ1-5, the V gene TRBV5-8; TRBD1 is a possible D gene (5 bases). V was clipped by 2 bases and J by 5 bases, with 8 bases between them. The CDR3 loop spans 13 amino acids. Looked up from germline, CDR1 is SGHTS and CDR2 is YDEGEE. Written as DNA, the CDR3 is TGTGCCAGCAGCTTCGGGGCCGATCAGCCCCAGCATTTT. Its protein product is CASSFGADQPQHF.